The present T cell receptor (beta chain) was sequenced within a study of CD4 T cells in relation to SARS-CoV-2 and coronaviruses. CD4+ T cells from unexposed donors were obtained before the COVID-19 pandemic (2011-2018). The cells were cultured for about ten days before CD4+ T cells were isolated. General study findings and limits: About 65% of donors had memory CD4+ clonotypes crossrecognizing SARS-CoV-2 and common cold coronavirus spike. Compared with monoreactive clones, crossreactive clones showed significantly weaker SARS-CoV-2 expansion.

The CDR3 extends over 15 amino acids. Germline-derived CDR1 and CDR2 are KGHSH and LQKENI. Trimming at V came to 0 bases and at J to 7 bases, leaving 2 bases not matched to a gene. Clones were sequenced by immunoSEQ multiplex PCR, and TCRdb holds only the in-frame ones, with some missing. This sample has nearly 25,000 clones, with around 70% found just once. This clone has only one observation. What it binds is not known. The sample was CD4+ T cells from PBMCs, cultured in vitro. The source is a human donor in good health. V gene TRBV18 combines with J gene TRBJ1-4; 10 bases map to TRBD1. The CDR3 DNA follows: TGTGCCAGCTCACCACCGACAGGGGGCCGTGAAAAACTGTTTTTT. As protein: CASSPPTGGREKLFF.